Only a few counts were recorded for the clone carrying this T cell receptor (beta chain). The sample originates from a study of T-cell reconstitution after alpha-beta-depleted transplantation in children. TCRbeta library construction was performed incorporating unique molecular identifiers. TCRdb reanalysed the PCR reads using MiXCR and keeps one entry per CDR3 protein. The data contain 540,000 or so distinct CDR3 sequences, 23% of them singletons. The source material was PBMCs, mostly from graft donor cells, sampled 360 days after TCRalphabeta/CD19-depleted stem cell transplant. This clonotype was obtained from a boy under three years old who had a stem cell transplant for acute myeloid leukemia, so the T cells may come from the graft donor.

The CDR3: CASSLGISNTGELFF. The CDR3 coding sequence is TGTGCCAGCAGTTTGGGGATCTCGAACACCGGGGAGCTGTTTTTT. The chain recombines TRBV12-3 or TRBV12-4 with TRBJ2-2, with D unclear. Trimming removed 3 bases from V and 0 bases from J, with 8 bases in between. The CDR3 sequence is 15 residues long.